This T cell receptor (beta chain) was identified during a study of siplizumab effects on memory and regulatory T cells. Study outcomes and limitations: Most alloreactive clones went unmapped to unstimulated subsets; only a minor fraction mapped. Only a minority of proliferating CD4+ or CD8+ clones had an assignable naive or memory phenotype, with roughly 75-97% lacking one. The Treg-derived share of mappable alloreactive CD4+ clones averaged approximately 71% with siplizumab and approximately 27% in controls. Naive T cells were seen as more diverse than memory cells and as major alloresponse contributors.

Method: immunoSEQ multiplex PCR; TCRdb's copy keeps in-frame clones and lacks some. Of tens of thousands of clones listed, approximately 96% are singletons. On this clone itself: Its antigen remains unidentified.

This TCR derives from a human donor in good health. Material for sequencing was naive CD4+ T cells sorted from blood.

CDR3 sequence: CASSSRVNEKLFF. CDR3 coding DNA: TGTGCCAGCAGTTCGAGAGTTAATGAAAAACTGTTTTTT. The rearrangement uses TRBV6-6 and TRBJ1-4; D is undetermined. The germline V and J ends were trimmed by 4 bases and 4 bases, with 7 bases remaining between them. Germline V lookup: CDR1 MNHNY, CDR2 SVGAGI (reference sequence). The CDR3 consists of 13 residues.